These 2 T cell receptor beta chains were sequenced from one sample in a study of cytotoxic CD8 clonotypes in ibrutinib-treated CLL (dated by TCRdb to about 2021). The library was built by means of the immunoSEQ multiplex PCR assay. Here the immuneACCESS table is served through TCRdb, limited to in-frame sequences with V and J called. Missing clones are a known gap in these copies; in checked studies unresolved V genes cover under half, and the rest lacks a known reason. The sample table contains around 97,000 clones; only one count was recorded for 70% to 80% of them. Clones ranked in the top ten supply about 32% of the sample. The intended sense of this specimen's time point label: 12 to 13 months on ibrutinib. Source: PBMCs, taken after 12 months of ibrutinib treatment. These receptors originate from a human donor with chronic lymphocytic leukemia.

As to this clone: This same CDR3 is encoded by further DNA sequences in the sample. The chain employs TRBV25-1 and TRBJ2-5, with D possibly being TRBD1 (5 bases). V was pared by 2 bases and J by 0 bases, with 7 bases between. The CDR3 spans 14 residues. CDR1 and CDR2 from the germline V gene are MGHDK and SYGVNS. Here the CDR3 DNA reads TGTGCCAGCAGTGAAGACAGAGACCAAGAGACCCAGTACTTC. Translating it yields CASSEDRDQETQYF.

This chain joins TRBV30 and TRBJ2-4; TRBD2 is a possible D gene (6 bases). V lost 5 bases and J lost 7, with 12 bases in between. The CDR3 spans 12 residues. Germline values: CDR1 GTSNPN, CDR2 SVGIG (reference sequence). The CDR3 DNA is TGTGCCTGGGAGGGACGGGGGAACATTCAGTACTTC. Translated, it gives CAWEGRGNIQYF.